The TCR beta chain described here comes from a study of T cell changes during pregnancy in multiple sclerosis. This clone was counted a few times. Only in-frame clones appear in the TCRdb table, and some are missing; sequencing was by immunoSEQ multiplex PCR. The sample carries some 80,000 clones, just over 90% recorded once. Trimming left V 1 base short and J 7 bases short, with 13 bases between. This CDR3 contains 14 residues. Germline lookup yields CDR1 SEHNR and CDR2 FQNEAQ (reference sequence). This material consisted of peripheral blood, taken before pregnancy. The TCR comes from a female donor with multiple sclerosis, enrolled in a pregnancy study. This chain uses TRBV7-9 with TRBJ1-2; D remains unclear. Here the CDR3 reads CASSLGSGSRGYTF. The DNA of the CDR3 is TGTGCCAGCAGCTTAGGTTCCGGGAGTCGTGGCTACACCTTC.